This TCR beta chain derives from a study of cytomegalovirus exposure and HLA in healthy donors. Study in general: When 398 donors were genotyped, about 80% of them were found to fall in the Caucasian-associated ancestry cluster.

PCR was performed using 60 Vbeta and 13 Jbeta primers. Libraries were prepared by immunoSEQ multiplex PCR; TCRdb keeps only in-frame clonotypes and omits some of them. This sample's table reports about 170,000 clones. V trimming: 2 bases; J trimming: 12 bases; junction bases outside the gene matches: 7. There are 13 residues in the CDR3. Germline V gene lookup returns CDR1 SGHDN and CDR2 FVKESK. This chain links TRBV14 with TRBJ1-2, with TRBD1 identical over 9 bases. This receptor was obtained from a woman between 55 and 75 years old in good health and CMV-seronegative. Sequenced material: PBMCs. The chain's CDR3 is CASSQNYGQGNTF. The CDR3 region has the DNA TGTGCCAGCAGCCAAAATTACGGACAGGGGAACACCTTC.